This T cell receptor beta chain was identified in a study of shared clonotypes between healthy human individuals (dated by TCRdb to the early 2020s). With respect to the entire study: Three men and a couple of women, aged 18 to 49 years, made up the cohort. Per donor, leukapheresis produced somewhere between about 0.94 and 9 billion PBMCs. For each donor, three plates each were used for CD4 naive and CD4 memory, two plates were used for CD8 naive, and one plate was used for CD8 memory. To estimate repertoire size and how much clonotypes are shared between individuals, the study performed deep sequencing of blood TCR repertoires from a few healthy adults. To increase sequencing depth and limit assay-specific biases, TCR repertoire library preparation and sequencing were carried out by different laboratories using diverse techniques. General findings and caveats noted by the study authors: Only blood was sampled, and tissue TCR repertoires likely differ from those in blood. Based on pairwise subsampling, the degree of clonotype sharing among donors was expected to be affected by sequencing depth. Because the study included a small number of donors, the genetic and exposure-history diversity represented was limited. Compared with non-shared clonotypes, the clonotypes found in all four sorted-subset donors had higher generation probabilities. Even with the large sequencing depth, rarefaction of the sorted-subset datasets indicated that sequencing was incomplete. Approximately 5% of naive CD4, approximately 3.7% of naive CD8, about 2.4% of memory CD4, and around 0.42% of memory CD8 clonotypes were shared across several donors. Larger estimated clonotype richness was generally found for naive subsets than for memory subsets.

Including the terminal cysteine and phenylalanine, the CDR3 comprises 16 residues. The CDR3 DNA has 48 bases and is translated from base 1. The CDR1 and CDR2 encoded by the germline V gene are SGHTA and FQGNSA. V is reduced by 1 base and J by 0 bases, leaving a spacing of 10 bases between them. Healthy HIV-negative adults with no recently reported acute infections or vaccinations were included as donors. Every donor was a Caucasian adult living in Nashville, Tennessee, USA. CD4+ T cells were enriched through magnetic negative selection, after which naive cells were positively selected on CD45RA and the remaining negative fraction served as the memory subset. Blood was collected by leukapheresis, and PBMCs were isolated by Ficoll-Histopaque density gradient centrifugation and then cryopreserved in liquid nitrogen vapor phase. Analytical flow cytometry was used to check the purity and quantity of each magnetically sorted T cell population. Each sorted fraction had its genomic DNA isolated and then quantified by UV absorbance on a Nanodrop 2000c.

Points on this clone: Its antigen has not been determined. No base quality values were provided; no much bigger clone lies one nucleotide off.

TCR CDR3 regions were amplified from genomic DNA by multiplex PCR using the deep immunoSEQ assay. Extracted genomic DNA from each cell subset was spread evenly across all wells of several immunoSEQ 96-well plates, with each plate serving as a replicate. For sorted subsets, about 220 ng of genomic DNA, equivalent to some 30,000 T cell genomes, went into each replicate PCR. Purified libraries were quantified with a Qubit 3.0 fluorometer, sized on a Bioanalyzer 2100, and re-quantified with the KAPA Library Quantification kit. A separate single-read 150-cycle Illumina NextSeq 550 flow cell was used to sequence each immunoSEQ 96-well plate. Concerning the study's data processing: Because the immunoSEQ output held only junctional sequences and lacked quality scores, the filtering could not match the filtering applied to full-length reads. To assign V/J genes and CDR3, sequences were annotated against IMGT germline references using PyIR, a Python wrapper for IgBLAST v1.9. Reads with weak V/J assignments (E-value above 1e-6), missing CDR3, stop codons, out-of-frame junctions, or ambiguous translated residues were removed. A V3J clonotype was defined by an identical inferred V gene, J gene, and CDR3 amino acid sequence. Percentage overlap between repertoires was calculated by dividing the number of shared unique clonotypes by the size of the smaller repertoire. Richness of each repertoire was evaluated using RTK rarefaction, the Chao1 estimator, and Recon v2.1 estimates of unobserved clonotypes. Generation probabilities for all TCRbeta clonotypes obtained by the gDNA method from several donors were computed using OLGA. This is the immuneACCESS table as TCRdb keeps it, with only in-frame sequences that have V and J called. A part of the clones is gone; compared with another copy, unresolved V genes explain less than half, and the rest is unexplained. D and trimming come from the DNA, and the V and J calls and clone size come from that table. Across this sample there are more than 2,000,000 clones, with around nine tenths seen only once. The ten largest clones capture over 0.12% of the sample.

The sequence links TRBV7-2 to TRBJ2-4; TRBD1 could be the D gene, as 5 bases match. The clonotype originates from a man aged 18 to 35 in good health. Source material: naive CD4+ T cells sorted from blood. The cell subset or site label on this specimen signifies: CD45RA+ positively selected. The nucleotide sequence is TGTGCCAGCAGCTTAGTGGACACACTAGCCAAAAACATTCAGTACTTC. Translation gives CASSLVDTLAKNIQYF.